The 21 T cell receptor beta chains listed next were all sequenced from one sample in a study of CD8+ T cells in alopecia areata. After isolation, RNA underwent reverse transcription to generate cDNA as the sequencing template. This table comes from immunoSEQ multiplex PCR, and its TCRdb copy is limited to in-frame clones, with some not included. The sample consists of 150,000 to 200,000 clones, 55% to 65% of them appearing once. The sequencing input was CD4+ T cells sorted from blood. The receptors come from a human donor in good health.

The chain has TRBV15 and TRBJ1-3; the match to TRBD1 covers 7 bases. This CDR3 has 13 residues. Germline V gene lookup returns CDR1 LNHNV and CDR2 YYDKDF (reference sequence). The V gene end was trimmed by 5 bases and the J gene end by 7 bases; junction bases not matched to a gene: 5. The DNA for the CDR3 is TGTGCCACCAGCGACGAGACAGGGAACACCATATATTTT. Its translation is CATSDETGNTIYF. The variable domain in full, with the rest retrieved from reference TRBV15 and TRBJ1-3, is DAMVIQNPRYQVTQFGKPVTLSCSQTLNHNVMYWYQQKSSQAPKLLFHYYDKDFNNEADTPDNFQSRRPNTSFCFLDIRSPGLGDTAMYLCATSDETGNTIYFGEGSWLTVV.

The V call is TRBV28, the J call TRBJ1-5; D is ambiguous. The CDR3 has 14 residues. The V gene lost 5 bases and the J gene lost 7 bases, with 15 bases spanning the gap. Germline assignment: CDR1 MDHEN and CDR2 SYDVKM. The DNA for the CDR3 is TGTGCCAGCAGTCGACCCGCGTCCTACCAGCCCCAGCATTTT. This codes for CASSRPASYQPQHF. Looking up the rest from reference TRBV28 and TRBJ1-5 gives the full variable domain: DVKVTQSSRYLVKRTGEKVFLECVQDMDHENMFWYRQDPGLGLRLIYFSYDVKMKEKGDIPEGYSVSREKKERFSLILESASTNQTSMYLCASSRPASYQPQHFGDGTRLSIL.

This clone has just a few counts. This chain uses TRBV29-1 with TRBJ1-5; D unresolved. V was cut by 7 bases and J by 0 bases, with 7 bases left in between. The germline gives CDR1 SQVTM, CDR2 ANQGSEA. The CDR3 loop spans 12 amino acids. CDR3 DNA: TGCAGCGCGAGATATAGCAATCAGCCCCAGCATTTT. Translated: CSARYSNQPQHF. Together with reference TRBV29-1 and TRBJ1-5, the CDR3 gives the full variable domain: SAVISQKPSRDICQRGTSLTIQCQVDSQVTMMFWYRQQPGQSLTLIATANQGSEATYESGFVIDKFPISRPNLTFSTLTVSNMSPEDSSIYLCSARYSNQPQHFGDGTRLSIL.

This chain links TRBV20-1 with TRBJ2-2; the match to TRBD2 covers 11 bases. Germline V CDR1 and CDR2: DFQATT, SNEGSKA (reference sequence). Trimming removed 5 bases from V and 14 bases from J; junction bases left unmatched: 4. The CDR3 loop spans 11 amino acids. The CDR3 is CSALAGGRLFF. CDR3 bases: TGCAGTGCTTTAGCGGGAGGGCGACTGTTTTTT.

In this sample, this clone turned up a few times. V gene TRBV7-3 combines with J gene TRBJ2-1; D is undetermined. Trimming removed 5 bases at V and 10 bases at J, with 18 bases between. The CDR3 runs 14 residues. Germline CDR1 and CDR2: SGHTA and FQGTGA. Here the CDR3 reads CASSLTPLDREQFF. The CDR3 DNA is TGTGCCAGCAGCCTCACGCCCTTGGACCGAGAGCAGTTCTTC. Supplemented by reference TRBV7-3 and TRBJ2-1, the full variable domain reads GAGVSQTPSNKVTEKGKYVELRCDPISGHTALYWYRQSLGQGPEFLIYFQGTGAADDSGLPNDRFFAVRPEGSVSTLKIQRTERGDSAVYLCASSLTPLDREQFFGPGTRLTVL.

This chain uses TRBV5-1 with TRBJ1-4; D possibly corresponds to TRBD1 (6 bases). V was cut by 9 bases and J by 2 bases, with 14 bases left in between. This CDR3 has 14 residues. From germline, CDR1 is SGHRS and CDR2 YFSETQ. The CDR3 reads CATGTGGTNEKLFF. CDR3 bases: TGCGCCACTGGAACGGGGGGCACTAATGAAAAACTGTTTTTT.

This clone has just one count. The J gene is TRBJ1-1, the V gene TRBV4-1, with D uncertain. Trimming stripped 4 bases from V and 1 base from J, with 4 bases between. CDR1 and CDR2 from the germline V gene are MGHRA and YSYEKL. The CDR3 covers 12 residues. CDR3 sequence: CASSPRNTEAFF. The CDR3, as DNA: TGCGCCAGCAGCCCTAGGAACACTGAAGCTTTCTTT.

This clone was found once. J is TRBJ2-2 and V is TRBV15; D unresolved. Looked up from germline, CDR1 is LNHNV and CDR2 is YYDKDF (reference sequence). V lost 5 bases and J lost 4, with 11 bases in between. The CDR3 is 14 residues long. CDR3 in DNA: TGTGCCACCAGCGGCCGGAAGGGCACCGGGGAGCTGTTTTTT. Translating it yields CATSGRKGTGELFF.

J is TRBJ2-7 and V is TRBV6-5; D remains ambiguous. CDR3 length: 15 amino acids. Trimming cost V 2 bases and J 0 bases, with 11 bases left between them. CDR1 MNHEY and CDR2 SVGAGI come from the germline V gene. The chain's CDR3 is CASSYRHQSSYEQYF. CDR3 nucleotide sequence: TGTGCCAGCAGTTACCGACACCAGAGCTCCTACGAGCAGTACTTC.

This clone was seen only a few times. J is TRBJ2-7 and V is TRBV29-1; D might be TRBD1 (6 bases). CDR1 is SQVTM and CDR2 is ANQGSEA in the germline V gene. The CDR3 is 15 residues long. V was pared by 5 bases and J by 0 bases, with 17 bases between. CDR3 sequence (DNA): TGCAGCGTTCAGGGGCGAAGTGGGAGCTCCTACGAGCAGTACTTC. Encoded protein: CSVQGRSGSSYEQYF.

The J gene is TRBJ1-2, the V gene TRBV2; 8 bases are a match to TRBD1. This CDR3 region has 15 residues. CDR1 SNHLY and CDR2 FYNNEI come from the germline V gene. V was clipped by 7 bases and J by 5 bases; unmatched bases: 12. CDR3 in DNA: TGTGCCAGCAAGTTACAGGGGGTCAAGGGGTATGGCTACACCTTC. It yields the protein CASKLQGVKGYGYTF.

The rearrangement uses TRBV9 and TRBJ1-2, with D possibly matching TRBD1 (5 bases). The V gene's germline CDR1 is SGDLS and CDR2 YYNGEE. There are 13 residues in the CDR3. The V and J ends lost 5 bases and 3 bases respectively, with 11 bases between them. The CDR3 bases are TGTGCCAGCAGTACCGGGACGGACTATGGCTACACCTTC. Its protein is CASSTGTDYGYTF.

The CDR3 reads CASSSGTAWNEQFF. The CDR3, as DNA: TGTGCCAGCAGCAGCGGAACAGCCTGGAATGAGCAGTTCTTC. The chain has TRBV11-2 and TRBJ2-1; D is perhaps TRBD2 (5 bases). Germline CDR1 SGHAT, CDR2 FQNNGV. This CDR3 is built from 14 residues. V was shortened by 5 bases and J by 7 bases, with 15 bases between the two germline ends.

The rearrangement uses TRBV6-5 and TRBJ2-5, with D tentatively TRBD2 (6 bases). The CDR3 sequence is 14 residues long. Germline CDR1 and CDR2: MNHEY and SVGAGI. V lost 6 bases to trimming and J lost 2 bases, with 13 bases between them. The DNA for the CDR3 is TGTGCCAGCAGCCGAAGGGGAGGACAAGAGACCCAGTACTTC. Its protein product is CASSRRGGQETQYF.

This clone has more than one count but fewer than ten. The chain has TRBV27 and TRBJ1-5; D is possibly TRBD1 (5 bases). V was pared by 6 bases and J by 4 bases, with 13 bases between. Germline lookup yields CDR1 MNHEY and CDR2 SMNVEV (reference sequence). This CDR3 has 14 residues. The CDR3 is CASSIRGSNQPQHF. In DNA, the CDR3 is TGTGCCAGCAGCATACGGGGCTCTAATCAGCCCCAGCATTTT.

V and J are TRBV2 and TRBJ2-5; D may be TRBD2 (5 bases). Trimming left V 6 bases short and J 5 bases short, with 10 bases between. CDR1 is SNHLY, CDR2 FYNNEI, per germline. This CDR3 spans 12 amino acids. CDR3 DNA: TGTGCCAGCAGGAGGGTGCGGGAGACCCAGTACTTC. It yields the protein CASRRVRETQYF.

This clone was picked up one time. V usage is TRBV29-1 and J usage is TRBJ2-1, with a weak D call TRBD2 (6 bases). Trimming left V 6 bases short and J 0 bases short, with 18 bases between. The germline V gene encodes CDR1 SQVTM and CDR2 ANQGSEA. This CDR3 has 16 residues. Here the CDR3 DNA reads TGCAGCGTCCGCCCCTTTGGGAGGCTCTCCTACAATGAGCAGTTCTTC. Residues: CSVRPFGRLSYNEQFF.

This rearrangement joins TRBV6-5 to TRBJ2-7, with D uncertain. Between the trimmed V and J ends, which lost 6 bases and 3 bases, there was a span of 15 bases. This CDR3 is built from 14 residues. CDR1 MNHEY and CDR2 SVGAGI come from the germline V gene. CDR3 protein: CASRGPSSHYEQYF. The CDR3 nucleotides are TGTGCCAGCAGAGGCCCAAGTTCACACTACGAGCAGTACTTC.

A single count supports this clone. This chain uses TRBV5-1 with TRBJ1-1, with 10 bases aligning to TRBD1. Trimming at V came to 7 bases and at J to 1 base, leaving 4 bases not matched to a gene. Germline loops: CDR1 SGHRS, CDR2 YFSETQ. CDR3 size: 14 residues. The CDR3, as DNA: TGCGCCAGCGGCAGACAGGGGGCGAACACTGAAGCTTTCTTT. Its translation: CASGRQGANTEAFF. Complete variable domain (other parts from reference TRBV5-1 and TRBJ1-1): KAGVTQTPRYLIKTRGQQVTLSCSPISGHRSVSWYQQTPGQGLQFLFEYFSETQRNKGNFPGRFSGRQFSNSRSEMNVSTLELGDSALYLCASGRQGANTEAFFGQGTRLTVV.

The count of this clone is one. The V and J genes are TRBV20-1 and TRBJ2-2; the D gene is possibly TRBD1 (5 bases). The V and J ends lost 6 bases and 9 bases respectively, with 11 bases between them. Germline CDR1 and CDR2: DFQATT and SNEGSKA (reference sequence). This CDR3 has 11 residues. The CDR3 here is CSASGHRELFF. In nucleotides, the CDR3 is TGCAGTGCCTCTGGACACAGGGAGCTGTTTTTT.

The J gene is TRBJ2-7, the V gene TRBV6-5, with TRBD1 matching over 7 bases. Germline CDR1 reads MNHEY; CDR2 reads SVGAGI. The CDR3 length is 14 residues. Trimming took 5 bases from V and 2 from J; bases not matched to a gene: 6. The CDR3 sequence: CASSGQAKTYEQYF. The CDR3 DNA follows: TGTGCCAGCAGTGGACAGGCCAAGACCTACGAGCAGTACTTC.